The 18 T cell receptor beta chains presented below share a single source sample, sequenced in a study of Graves' ophthalmopathy and Graves' hyperthyroidism. RNA transcripts provided the template for amplifying TCR beta CDR3 regions. Second-round multiplex PCR followed a first-round RT-PCR using HTBI primers. TCRdb fed the multiplex PCR reads into MiXCR, producing one record per CDR3 protein. The sample lists roughly 380,000 distinct CDR3 sequences, 15% occurring once. Sequencing used peripheral blood. The receptor source for this set is a young woman with stable Graves' hyperthyroidism.

The chain has TRBV20-1 and TRBJ1-2; D not certain. This CDR3 spans 15 amino acids. Germline CDR1 DFQATT, CDR2 SNEGSKA (reference sequence). V was clipped by 0 bases and J by 2 bases, with 13 bases between them. CDR3 DNA sequence: TGCAGTGCTAGAGAGCTGCCTGGGGTGAACTATGGCTACACCTTC. Translating gives CSARELPGVNYGYTF.

This clonotype was picked up a small number of times. CDR3 region: CAIGTVGPYEQYF. For the CDR3, the DNA is TGTGCCATCGGGACAGTAGGTCCCTACGAGCAGTACTTC. The chain uses TRBV28 and TRBJ2-7; 7 bases agree with TRBD1. J gave up 2 bases and V 10 bases, and 8 bases lay outside the gene matches. The CDR3 extends over 13 amino acids. Germline CDR1 and CDR2: MDHEN and SYDVKM.

V is TRBV4-2 and J is TRBJ1-2; TRBD1 might be the D (6 bases). This CDR3 has 14 residues. CDR1 LGHNA and CDR2 YNFKEQ come from the germline V gene. V gave up 1 base and J gave up 3 bases, with 9 bases separating them. CDR3 nucleotide sequence: TGTGCCAGCAGCCAAGTGGGGGCAGACTATGGCTACACCTTC. Translated: CASSQVGADYGYTF.

For the CDR3, the DNA is TGTGCCACCAGTGATCCGACACATTACGAGCAGTACTTC. Its translation: CATSDPTHYEQYF. The chain recombines TRBV24-1 with TRBJ2-7; D ambiguous. Germline CDR1 is KGHDR and CDR2 is SFDVKD. Trimming removed 3 bases from V and 4 bases from J, with 9 bases in between. The CDR3 consists of 13 residues.

As to this clonotype: A much larger clone sits a single nucleotide away, making a read error possible. V is TRBV18 and J is TRBJ1-1, with 8 bases matching TRBD1. The CDR3 loop spans 16 amino acids. The germline gives CDR1 KGHSH, CDR2 LQKENI. The CDR3: CASSPTGQGIRAEACF. In nucleotides, the CDR3 is TGTGCCAGCTCACCGACCGGACAGGGAATAAGGGCTGAAGCTTGCTTT.

Concerning this clonotype itself: A read error may account for a junction end that differs from germline. The chain recombines TRBV5-1 with TRBJ1-6, with TRBD1 as a possible D gene (5 bases). The CDR3 runs 15 residues. From germline, CDR1 is SGHRS and CDR2 YFSETQ. CDR3 loop: CASSSSGGFGSPLHF. CDR3 bases: TGCGCCAGCAGCTCAAGTGGGGGTTTCGGTTCACCCCTCCATTTT. Looking up the rest from reference TRBV5-1 and TRBJ1-6 gives the full variable domain: KAGVTQTPRYLIKTRGQQVTLSCSPISGHRSVSWYQQTPGQGLQFLFEYFSETQRNKGNFPGRFSGRQFSNSRSEMNVSTLELGDSALYLCASSSSGGFGSPLHFGNGTRLTVT.

In this sample, this clonotype turned up many times. The V gene is TRBV12-3 or TRBV12-4, the J gene TRBJ2-7, with D possibly TRBD1 on 6 matching bases. V was cut by 0 bases and J by 3 bases, with 18 bases left in between. The CDR3 loop spans 17 amino acids. As DNA, the CDR3 is TGTGCCAGCAGTTTAGCGCTAGGTGGACAGTCCTTCTACGAGCAGTACTTC. Translation: CASSLALGGQSFYEQYF.

Ten or more counts support this clonotype. This chain links TRBV6-1 with TRBJ2-5; TRBD2 matches 9 bases. This CDR3 has 15 amino acids. V was clipped by 6 bases and J by 5 bases; unmatched bases: 10. Germline CDR1 MNHNS, CDR2 SASEGT. The CDR3 spells CASSQNSGLAETQYF. CDR3 DNA: TGTGCCAGCAGCCAAAACTCAGGACTAGCGGAGACCCAGTACTTC.

This clonotype showed up many times. This chain links TRBV12-3 or TRBV12-4 with TRBJ2-1; D is possibly TRBD1 or TRBD2 (5 bases each). Trimming pared 4 bases from V and 8 bases from J, leaving 15 bases between. CDR3 size: 14 residues. CDR3 bases: TGTGCCAGCAGTTGGGACCACCATCCAGATGAGCAGTTCTTC. The encoded protein is CASSWDHHPDEQFF.

This clonotype was seen at least ten times. The chain combines TRBV12-3 or TRBV12-4 with TRBJ1-3; TRBD1 might be the D (5 bases). The V end was cut by 6 bases, the J end by 5 bases, with 11 bases between. This CDR3 has 13 residues. The CDR3 nucleotides are TGTGCCAGCAGCTCGACAGTTCGAAACACCATATATTTT. Amino acid sequence: CASSSTVRNTIYF.

This clonotype came up many times. V and J are TRBV6-5 and TRBJ1-3, with D perhaps matching TRBD1 (6 bases). This CDR3 comprises 14 residues. Germline lookup yields CDR1 MNHEY and CDR2 SVGAGI. The V end was cut by 2 bases, the J end by 2 bases, with 7 bases between. The CDR3 protein is CASSYGGPGNTIYF. CDR3 nucleotide sequence: TGTGCCAGCAGTTACGGGGGGCCTGGAAACACCATATATTTT.

This clonotype was seen ten or more times. The chain recombines TRBV11-2 with TRBJ1-1; D unresolved. The ends were cut back, 5 bases at V and 3 bases at J, with 10 bases in the middle. CDR1 is SGHAT and CDR2 is FQNNGV in the germline V gene. This CDR3 has 13 residues. CDR3 loop: CASSPSRYTEAFF. The CDR3 coding sequence is TGTGCCAGCAGCCCAAGCAGGTACACTGAAGCTTTCTTT.

This clonotype was found many times. The rearrangement joins TRBV6-2 or TRBV6-3 to TRBJ2-7; either TRBD1 or TRBD2 may fit D (5 bases each). Germline V CDR1 and CDR2: MNHEY, SVGEGT. This CDR3 region has 18 residues. The V and J ends lost 0 bases and 2 bases respectively, with 20 bases between them. The CDR3 DNA sequence: TGTGCCAGCAGTTACTCCGGCGCACTTCGGGACGGAACCTACGAGCAGTACTTC. This translates into CASSYSGALRDGTYEQYF.

This clonotype was seen many times. The gene calls are TRBV5-1 and TRBJ1-1, with 9 bases that match TRBD1. The CDR3 covers 14 residues. Germline CDR1 is SGHRS and CDR2 is YFSETQ. V dropped 1 base and J dropped 5; count of bases not matched to a gene: 3. The CDR3 reads CASSLPDRGTEAFF. CDR3 bases: TGCGCCAGCAGCTTGCCCGACAGGGGGACTGAAGCTTTCTTT. The full variable domain, its missing parts supplied by reference TRBV5-1 and TRBJ1-1, is KAGVTQTPRYLIKTRGQQVTLSCSPISGHRSVSWYQQTPGQGLQFLFEYFSETQRNKGNFPGRFSGRQFSNSRSEMNVSTLELGDSALYLCASSLPDRGTEAFFGQGTRLTVV.

J is TRBJ1-1 and V is TRBV4-1, with 9 nucleotides matching TRBD1. Trimming removed 4 bases from V and 5 bases from J; junction bases left unmatched: 11. There are 16 residues in the CDR3. Germline assignment: CDR1 MGHRA and CDR2 YSYEKL. CDR3 coding DNA: TGCGCCAGCAGCCGGGAAATACAGGGGGCGCGGACTGAAGCTTTCTTT. This gives the protein CASSREIQGARTEAFF.

The table lists this clonotype with many counts. J is TRBJ1-2 and V is TRBV7-2; weak D call: TRBD1 (6 bases). CDR1 is SGHTA and CDR2 is FQGNSA in the germline V gene. Trimming removed 5 bases from V and 6 bases from J, with 13 bases in between. This CDR3 comprises 13 residues. The CDR3 loop is CASSPTGYDGYTF. Here the CDR3 DNA reads TGTGCCAGCAGCCCAACAGGGTATGATGGCTACACCTTC.

This clonotype has ten or more counts. The chain uses TRBV20-1 and TRBJ1-3; 9 nucleotides align to TRBD1. The CDR3 extends over 13 amino acids. J lost 2 bases, V lost 5 bases, and 1 base had no gene match. Germline V gives CDR1 DFQATT, CDR2 SNEGSKA (reference sequence). The CDR3 loop is CSAGDRAGNTIYF. CDR3 sequence (DNA): TGCAGTGCTGGGGACAGGGCTGGAAACACCATATATTTT.

This clonotype was recorded many times. The chain uses TRBV29-1 and TRBJ1-5; 7 nucleotides line up with TRBD1. The CDR3 consists of 14 residues. Germline V gives CDR1 SQVTM, CDR2 ANQGSEA. The V gene end was trimmed by 4 bases and the J gene end by 2 bases; junction bases not matched to a gene: 5. The CDR3 reads CSVAGTEGNQPQHF. CDR3 sequence (DNA): TGCAGCGTTGCCGGGACAGAGGGCAATCAGCCCCAGCATTTT.